The following is a T cell receptor beta chain sequence with its context. This clone was counted a few times. The antigen it recognizes is unknown. Base qualities are not recorded, but no much larger clone differs from it by a single base. The entire isolated RNA was reverse transcribed using the High Capacity cDNA Reverse Transcription Kit, and thus expressed TCRB transcripts were sequenced. Deep immunoSEQ sequencing was applied to naive, central memory and regulatory T cell samples, giving an average of about 3.4 million total reads per sample. Sorted cells were lysed in RLT buffer, and RNA was extracted using DNase-treated RNeasy Micro or Mini kits according to cell number. Each cell subset was processed separately to prevent cross-contamination, with patient and healthy donor samples processed together. The immunoSEQ multiplex PCR was used to amplify TCRB sequences from cDNA, yielding 87-bp fragments that span the CDR3 region. Sequencing of the amplicons was done on the Illumina HiSeq platform. Turning to the authors' computational methods: PCR bias was computationally corrected using synthetic template baselines, reads within Hamming distance 2 were collapsed, and singletons that could not be merged were discarded. Reads were aligned against IMGT so that V, D and J genes, CDR3 length and insertions or deletions at six rearrangement sites could be assigned. Clonotype counts were normalized to sorted cell number within each subset before computing true diversity and Gini coefficients with the tcR R package. The overlap coefficient, calculated on TCRB nucleotide sequences, was used to quantify repertoire sharing. The immuneACCESS repertoire file appears here via TCRdb, limited to in-frame rearrangements. These files lack a portion of the clones; in checked studies, under half of the deficit traces to unresolved V genes, and the cause of the others is not known. V and J calls and clone size are as listed in that table; D and trimming were resolved from the DNA. The sample contains about 370,000 clones, 8% to 10% of them found a single time. The ten largest clones represent about 0.6% of the sample.

The cysteine opens and the phenylalanine closes a CDR3 of 16 amino acids. CDR3 DNA is the only sequence kept; it has 48 bases, read in frame from the first base. V loses 1 base of germline sequence and J loses 5 bases, and the interval between the two ends is 18 bases. CDR1 and CDR2 are read off the germline V gene as SGHDT and YYEEEE. The source of the sample is a study of beta chain features in type 1 diabetes (dated by TCRdb to between 2018 and 2020). Study-level background: No differences in mean age, gender distribution, total cell number or subset yield were found between patients and healthy donors. In the study, recently diagnosed type 1 diabetes patients and matched healthy donors were compared on the TCRB repertoires of their sorted circulating CD4+ T cell subsets. A total of about 100,000,000 sorted cells were examined across all samples, and RNA yield correlated strongly with the number of cells per subset. Whereas all 30 or so donors provided naive and central memory subsets, regulatory and stem cell-like memory subsets were isolated from just 8 patients and roughly eight healthy donors.

Results and caveats for the whole study, not just this receptor: In all four CD4+ subsets, TCRB CDR3 length was moderately but significantly shorter in type 1 diabetes patients. Naive, central memory and regulatory TCRB repertoires appeared to be more alike among patients than among healthy donors. At VDJ recombination sites, type 1 diabetes patients had fewer insertions and more deleted nucleotides, which implies abnormalities in thymic rearrangement. Because cDNA was sequenced instead of genomic DNA, activated cells with high expression could be over-represented, although the groups did not differ in activation or CD3 levels. Shorter templates might have been favored by PCR, but patient and control samples were amplified and corrected together, so both groups would have been affected equally by any skew. Because small numbers of individuals were included in the HLA sub-analyses, any influence of HLA type on TCRB rearrangement was left unresolved.

From each donor, a single peripheral blood sample of around 0.12 L on average was drawn into heparinised tubes. Using a panel that included CD45RO, CCR7, CD25, CD127, CD95 and CD27, naive, central memory, regulatory and stem cell-like memory CD4+ T cells were sorted on a BD FACSAria II. Every sorted population had a purity above 95%. PBMCs were isolated immediately by Lymphoprep density gradient centrifugation and stained directly without culture. To minimize batch effects, samples were stained and sorted in pairs, one healthy donor with one patient per experiment. The specimen was central memory CD4+ T cells from blood. The chain links TRBV5-6 with TRBJ2-5; possibly the D gene is TRBD1, per 5 matching bases. This sequence was found in a man aged 30-40 years with type 1 diabetes. CDR3 sequence: CASSLSSGRAGETQYF. The DNA sequence is TGTGCCAGCAGCTTGTCGTCAGGACGAGCAGGGGAGACCCAGTACTTC.